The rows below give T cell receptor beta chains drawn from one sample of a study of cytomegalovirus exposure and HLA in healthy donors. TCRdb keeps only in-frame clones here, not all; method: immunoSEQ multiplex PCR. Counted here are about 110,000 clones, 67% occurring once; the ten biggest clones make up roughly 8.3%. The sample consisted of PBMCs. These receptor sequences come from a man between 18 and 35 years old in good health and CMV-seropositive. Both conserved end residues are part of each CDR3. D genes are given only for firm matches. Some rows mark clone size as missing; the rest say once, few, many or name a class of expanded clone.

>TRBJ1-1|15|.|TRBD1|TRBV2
CASTEDREMNTEAFF
TGTGCCAGCACTGAGGACAGGGAGATGAACACTGAAGCTTTCTTT
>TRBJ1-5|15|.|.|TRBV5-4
CASSLGGPGEKPQHF
TGTGCCAGCAGCTTGGGGGGACCGGGGGAGAAGCCCCAGCATTTT
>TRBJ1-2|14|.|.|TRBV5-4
CASSLISADYGYTF
TGTGCCAGCAGCTTGATAAGTGCAGACTATGGCTACACCTTC
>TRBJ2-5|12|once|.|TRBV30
CAWSARGGFQYF
TGTGCCTGGAGTGCGAGGGGGGGTTTCCAGTACTTC
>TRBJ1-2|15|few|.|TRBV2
CASNIQGWSNYGYTF
TGTGCCAGCAATATACAGGGTTGGTCTAACTATGGCTACACCTTC
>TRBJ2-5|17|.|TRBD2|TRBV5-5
CASSLTSGGLTGETQYF
TGTGCCAGCAGCCTGACTAGCGGGGGGTTAACCGGGGAGACCCAGTACTTC
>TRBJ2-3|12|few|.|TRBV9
CASSVYRDTQYF
TGTGCCAGCAGCGTATACCGGGATACGCAGTATTTT
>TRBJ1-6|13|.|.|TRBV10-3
CAISEVSNSPLHF
TGTGCCATCAGTGAGGTTTCGAATTCACCCCTCCACTTT
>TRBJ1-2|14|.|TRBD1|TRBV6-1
CASSERQGRYGYTF
TGTGCCAGCAGTGAGAGACAGGGACGCTATGGCTACACCTTC
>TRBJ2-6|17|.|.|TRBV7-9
CASSSSYLSSGANVLTF
TGTGCCAGCAGCTCCTCTTACTTGAGCTCTGGGGCCAACGTCCTGACTTTC
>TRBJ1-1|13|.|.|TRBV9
CASSMGGNTEAFF
TGTGCCAGCAGCATGGGAGGGAACACTGAAGCTTTCTTT
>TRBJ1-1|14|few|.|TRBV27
CASSFRGESTEAFF
TGTGCCAGCAGTTTCCGGGGGGAGAGCACTGAAGCTTTCTTT
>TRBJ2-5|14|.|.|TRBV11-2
CASSATRPWETQYF
TGTGCCAGCAGCGCAACTAGGCCCTGGGAGACCCAGTACTTC
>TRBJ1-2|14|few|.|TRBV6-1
CASSEGGGVGGYTF
TGTGCCAGCAGTGAAGGAGGGGGGGTGGGTGGCTACACCTTC
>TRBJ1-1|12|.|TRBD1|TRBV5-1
CASSRGTGEAFF
TGCGCCAGCAGCCGAGGGACAGGTGAAGCTTTCTTT
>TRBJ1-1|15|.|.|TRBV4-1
CASSQGTDLNTEAFF
TGCGCCAGCAGCCAAGGGACAGACTTGAACACTGAAGCTTTCTTT
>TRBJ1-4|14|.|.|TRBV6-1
CASSDWGRAEKLFF
TGTGCCAGCAGTGATTGGGGGCGAGCTGAAAAACTGTTTTTT
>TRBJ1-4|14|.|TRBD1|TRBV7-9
CASSPDRGGEKLFF
TGTGCCAGCAGCCCTGACAGGGGAGGAGAAAAACTGTTTTTT
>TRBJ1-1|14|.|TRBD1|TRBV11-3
CASSLTGESTEAFF
TGTGCCAGCAGCTTAACAGGGGAGAGCACTGAAGCTTTCTTT
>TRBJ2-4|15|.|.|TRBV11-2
CASSSGTITKNIQYF
TGTGCCAGCAGCTCAGGGACAATCACCAAAAACATTCAGTACTTC
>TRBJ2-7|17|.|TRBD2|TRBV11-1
CASSFRLAGGNSYEQYF
TGTGCCAGCAGCTTTCGCCTAGCGGGGGGGAACTCCTACGAGCAGTACTTC
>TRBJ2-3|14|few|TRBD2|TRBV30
CAWRKAGGADTQYF
TGTGCCTGGAGAAAGGCGGGGGGGGCAGATACGCAGTATTTT
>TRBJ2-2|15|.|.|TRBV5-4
CASSFGGVGTGELFF
TGTGCCAGCAGCTTCGGCGGGGTGGGCACCGGGGAGCTGTTTTTT
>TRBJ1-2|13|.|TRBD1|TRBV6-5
CASSPGTVYGYTF
TGTGCCAGCAGTCCCGGGACAGTCTATGGCTACACCTTC
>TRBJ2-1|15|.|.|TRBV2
CASSLWQGASDEQFF
TGTGCCAGCAGTTTATGGCAGGGTGCGTCCGATGAGCAGTTCTTC
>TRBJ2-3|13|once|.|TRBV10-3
CAIRDNAADTQYF
TGTGCCATCCGGGACAATGCCGCGGATACGCAGTATTTT
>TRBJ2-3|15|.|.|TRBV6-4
CASSVGAGGTDTQYF
TGTGCCAGCAGTGTGGGGGCCGGGGGCACAGATACGCAGTATTTT